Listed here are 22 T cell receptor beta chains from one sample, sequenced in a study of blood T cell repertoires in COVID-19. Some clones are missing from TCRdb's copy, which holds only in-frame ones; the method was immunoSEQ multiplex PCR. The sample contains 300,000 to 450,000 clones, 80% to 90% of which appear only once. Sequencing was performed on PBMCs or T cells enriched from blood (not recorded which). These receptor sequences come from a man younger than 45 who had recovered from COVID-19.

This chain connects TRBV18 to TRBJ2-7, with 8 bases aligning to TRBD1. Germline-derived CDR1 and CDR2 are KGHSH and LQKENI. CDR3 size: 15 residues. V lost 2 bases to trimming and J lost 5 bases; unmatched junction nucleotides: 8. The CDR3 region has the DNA TGTGCCAGCTCACCAGGAGGGCAGGGGGCTGACGAGCAGTACTTC. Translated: CASSPGGQGADEQYF.

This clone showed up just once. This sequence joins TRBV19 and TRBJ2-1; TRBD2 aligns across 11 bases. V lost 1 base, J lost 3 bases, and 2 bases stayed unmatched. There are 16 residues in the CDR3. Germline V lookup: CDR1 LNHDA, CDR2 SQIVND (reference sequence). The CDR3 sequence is CASSIVGLADYNEQFF. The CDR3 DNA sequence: TGTGCCAGTAGTATAGTGGGACTAGCGGACTACAATGAGCAGTTCTTC.

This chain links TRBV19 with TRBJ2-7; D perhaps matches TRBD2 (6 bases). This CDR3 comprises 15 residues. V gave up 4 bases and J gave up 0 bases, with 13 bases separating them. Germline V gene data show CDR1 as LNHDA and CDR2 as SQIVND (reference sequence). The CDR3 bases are TGTGCCAGTAGTAACGGGGACGGGAGCTCCTACGAGCAGTACTTC. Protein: CASSNGDGSSYEQYF.

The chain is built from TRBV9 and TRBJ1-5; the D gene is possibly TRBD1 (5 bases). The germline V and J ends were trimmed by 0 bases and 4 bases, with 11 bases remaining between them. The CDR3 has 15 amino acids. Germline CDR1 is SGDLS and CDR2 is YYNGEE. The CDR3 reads CASSVDRQGNQPQHF. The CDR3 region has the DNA TGTGCCAGCAGCGTAGATCGGCAGGGAAATCAGCCCCAGCATTTT.

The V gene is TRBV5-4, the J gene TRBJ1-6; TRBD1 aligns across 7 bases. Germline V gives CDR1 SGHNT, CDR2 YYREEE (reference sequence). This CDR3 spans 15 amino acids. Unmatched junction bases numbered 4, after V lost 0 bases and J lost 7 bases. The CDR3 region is CASSLGGTANSPLHF. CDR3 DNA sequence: TGTGCCAGCAGCTTGGGAGGGACAGCGAATTCACCCCTCCACTTT.

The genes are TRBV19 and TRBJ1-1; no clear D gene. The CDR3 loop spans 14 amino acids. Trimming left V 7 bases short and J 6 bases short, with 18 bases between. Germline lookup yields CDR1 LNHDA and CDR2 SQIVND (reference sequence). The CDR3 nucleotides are TGTGCCAGTAAGGTACGGGAGCCTTTAGCTGAAGCTTTCTTT. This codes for CASKVREPLAEAFF.

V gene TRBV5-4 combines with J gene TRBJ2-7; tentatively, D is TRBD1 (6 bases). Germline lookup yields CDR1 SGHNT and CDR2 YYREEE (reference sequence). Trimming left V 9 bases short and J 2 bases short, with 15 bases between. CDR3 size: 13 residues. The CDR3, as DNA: TGTGCCACCCGGGACACGGATACCTACGAGCAGTACTTC. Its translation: CATRDTDTYEQYF.

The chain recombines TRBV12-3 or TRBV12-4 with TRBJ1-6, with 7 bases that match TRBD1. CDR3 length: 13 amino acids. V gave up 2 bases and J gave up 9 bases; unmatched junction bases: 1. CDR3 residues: CASSLKGASPLHF. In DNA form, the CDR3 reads TGTGCCAGCAGTTTAAAGGGGGCTTCACCCCTCCACTTT.

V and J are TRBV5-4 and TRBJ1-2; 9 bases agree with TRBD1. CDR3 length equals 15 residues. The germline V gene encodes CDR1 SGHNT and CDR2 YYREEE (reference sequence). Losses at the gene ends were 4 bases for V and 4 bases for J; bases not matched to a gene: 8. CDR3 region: CASSPRDRVLYGYTF. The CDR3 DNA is TGTGCCAGCAGCCCCCGGGACAGGGTTCTCTATGGCTACACCTTC.

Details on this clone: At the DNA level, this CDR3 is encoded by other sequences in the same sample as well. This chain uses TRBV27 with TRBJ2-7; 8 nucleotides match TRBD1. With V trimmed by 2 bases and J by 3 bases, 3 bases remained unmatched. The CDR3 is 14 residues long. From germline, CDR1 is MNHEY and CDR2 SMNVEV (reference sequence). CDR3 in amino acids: CASSLQTGGYEQYF. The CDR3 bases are TGTGCCAGCAGTTTACAAACAGGGGGCTACGAGCAGTACTTC.

CDR3: CATGNRGRQETQYF. CDR3 bases: TGTGCCACTGGGAACAGGGGACGCCAAGAGACCCAGTACTTC. The V gene is TRBV19, the J gene TRBJ2-5, with TRBD1 identical over 7 bases. Trimming at V came to 10 bases and at J to 1 base, leaving 9 bases not matched to a gene. The CDR3 totals 14 residues. The germline CDR1 and CDR2 sequences are LNHDA and SQIVND (reference sequence).

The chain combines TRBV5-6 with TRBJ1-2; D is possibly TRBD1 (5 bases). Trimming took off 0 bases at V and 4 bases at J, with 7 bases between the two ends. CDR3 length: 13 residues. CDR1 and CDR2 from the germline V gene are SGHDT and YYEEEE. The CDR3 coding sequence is TGTGCCAGCAGCTTGGCAGGGATCTATGGCTACACCTTC. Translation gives CASSLAGIYGYTF. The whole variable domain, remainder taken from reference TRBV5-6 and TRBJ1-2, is DAGVTQSPTHLIKTRGQQVTLRCSPKSGHDTVSWYQQALGQGPQFIFQYYEEEERQRGNFPDRFSGHQFPNYSSELNVNALLLGDSALYLCASSLAGIYGYTFGSGTRLTVV.

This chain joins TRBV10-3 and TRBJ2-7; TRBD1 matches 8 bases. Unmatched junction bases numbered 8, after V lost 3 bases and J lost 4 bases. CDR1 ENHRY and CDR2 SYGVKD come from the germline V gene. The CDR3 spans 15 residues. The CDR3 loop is CAISDRTGTGYEQYF. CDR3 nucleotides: TGTGCCATCAGTGACCGGACAGGGACGGGGTACGAGCAGTACTTC.

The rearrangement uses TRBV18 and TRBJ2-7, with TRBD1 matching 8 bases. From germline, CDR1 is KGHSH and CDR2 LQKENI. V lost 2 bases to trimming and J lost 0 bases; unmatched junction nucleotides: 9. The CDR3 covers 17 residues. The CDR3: CASSPFRQGTTSYEQYF. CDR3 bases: TGTGCCAGCTCACCATTCCGACAGGGGACCACCTCCTACGAGCAGTACTTC.

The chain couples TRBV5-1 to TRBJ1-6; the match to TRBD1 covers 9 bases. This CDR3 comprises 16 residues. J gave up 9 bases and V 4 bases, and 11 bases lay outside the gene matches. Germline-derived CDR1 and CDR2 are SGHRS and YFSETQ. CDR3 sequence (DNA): TGCGCCAGCAGCGGAGGGACAGGGCGTTCGATTTCACCCCTCCACTTT. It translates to CASSGGTGRSISPLHF.

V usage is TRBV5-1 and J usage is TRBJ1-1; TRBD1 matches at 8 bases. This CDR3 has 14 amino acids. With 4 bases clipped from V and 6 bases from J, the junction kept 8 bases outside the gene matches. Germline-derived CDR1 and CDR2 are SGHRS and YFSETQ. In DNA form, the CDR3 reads TGCGCCAGCAGCCCTGTCCCGGGACAGGCTGAAGCTTTCTTT. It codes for CASSPVPGQAEAFF.

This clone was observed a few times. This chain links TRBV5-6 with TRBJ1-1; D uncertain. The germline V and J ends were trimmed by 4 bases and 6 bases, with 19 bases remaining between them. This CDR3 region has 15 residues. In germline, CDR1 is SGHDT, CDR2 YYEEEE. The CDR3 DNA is TGTGCCAGCAGCCAGAGGCCCGGGATTAGGCCTGAAGCTTTCTTT. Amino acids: CASSQRPGIRPEAFF.

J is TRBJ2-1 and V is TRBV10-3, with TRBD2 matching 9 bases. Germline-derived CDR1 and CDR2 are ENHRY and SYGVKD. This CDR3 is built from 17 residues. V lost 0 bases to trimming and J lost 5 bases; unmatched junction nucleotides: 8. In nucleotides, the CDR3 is TGTGCCATCAGTGAGTCAGCAGCGGGGGGCTTAAACAATGAGCAGTTCTTC. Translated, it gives CAISESAAGGLNNEQFF.

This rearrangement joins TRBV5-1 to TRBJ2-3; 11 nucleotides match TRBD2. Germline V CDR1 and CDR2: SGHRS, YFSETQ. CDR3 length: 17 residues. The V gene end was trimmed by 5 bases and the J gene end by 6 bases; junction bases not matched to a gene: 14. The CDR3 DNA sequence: TGCGCCAGCAGTGCCGGGACTAGCGGTTCCCTCCGGGATACGCAGTATTTT. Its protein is CASSAGTSGSLRDTQYF.

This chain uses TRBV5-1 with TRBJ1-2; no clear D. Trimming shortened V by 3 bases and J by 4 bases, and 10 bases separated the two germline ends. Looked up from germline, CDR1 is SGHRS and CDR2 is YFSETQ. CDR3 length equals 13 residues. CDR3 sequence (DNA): TGCGCCAGCAGCTCAGAGGGCCCCTATGGCTACACCTTC. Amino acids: CASSSEGPYGYTF.

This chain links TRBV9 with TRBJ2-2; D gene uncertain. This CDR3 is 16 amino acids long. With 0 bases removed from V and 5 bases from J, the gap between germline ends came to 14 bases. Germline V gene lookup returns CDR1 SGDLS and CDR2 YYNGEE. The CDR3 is CASSVALAGRTGELFF. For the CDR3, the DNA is TGTGCCAGCAGCGTAGCTCTGGCAGGTCGGACCGGGGAGCTGTTTTTT.

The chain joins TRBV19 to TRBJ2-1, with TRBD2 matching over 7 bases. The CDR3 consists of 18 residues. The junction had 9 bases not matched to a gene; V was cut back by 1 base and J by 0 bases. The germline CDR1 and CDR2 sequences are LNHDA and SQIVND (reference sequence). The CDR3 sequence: CASSIARGVISSYNEQFF. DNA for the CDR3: TGTGCCAGTAGTATAGCACGGGGGGTGATCAGCTCCTACAATGAGCAGTTCTTC.